The source of this TCR beta chain is a study of T cells after posttransplantation cyclophosphamide. The table came from immunoSEQ multiplex PCR; TCRdb's copy has only in-frame clones and leaves some out. Here the sample spans more than 30,000 clones, 85% to 95% being singletons. As concerns this clone: What it recognizes is unknown.

The naive gate required viable CD3+CD4+ or CD3+CD8+ cells with CCR7+CD45RA+CD45RO-CD95-CD27+CD28+ phenotype. Study-level findings and limits: TRB clonality was highly associated with recipient CMV seropositivity and reactivation. Donor CD8+ memory clones often dominated recipient blood repertoires at later times.

This CDR3 contains 16 residues. CDR1 and CDR2 from the germline V gene are LNHDA and SQIVND (reference sequence). Trimming cost V 0 bases and J 6 bases; bases outside gene matches: 10. This clonotype originated in a woman aged 55-75 years in good health, CMV-negative, and a related stem cell transplant donor. The V call is TRBV19, the J call TRBJ2-5, with TRBD1 matching 7 bases. The specimen sequenced was naive CD4+ T cells sorted from PBMCs. Written as DNA, the CDR3 is TGTGCCAGTAGTATAGATAGGGCAGGGGGTCCCAAGACCCAGTACTTC. This sequence encodes CASSIDRAGGPKTQYF. Looking up the rest from reference TRBV19 and TRBJ2-5 gives the full variable domain: DGGITQSPKYLFRKEGQNVTLSCEQNLNHDAMYWYRQDPGQGLRLIYYSQIVNDFQKGDIAEGYSVSREKKESFPLTVTSAQKNPTAFYLCASSIDRAGGPKTQYFGPGTRLLVL.